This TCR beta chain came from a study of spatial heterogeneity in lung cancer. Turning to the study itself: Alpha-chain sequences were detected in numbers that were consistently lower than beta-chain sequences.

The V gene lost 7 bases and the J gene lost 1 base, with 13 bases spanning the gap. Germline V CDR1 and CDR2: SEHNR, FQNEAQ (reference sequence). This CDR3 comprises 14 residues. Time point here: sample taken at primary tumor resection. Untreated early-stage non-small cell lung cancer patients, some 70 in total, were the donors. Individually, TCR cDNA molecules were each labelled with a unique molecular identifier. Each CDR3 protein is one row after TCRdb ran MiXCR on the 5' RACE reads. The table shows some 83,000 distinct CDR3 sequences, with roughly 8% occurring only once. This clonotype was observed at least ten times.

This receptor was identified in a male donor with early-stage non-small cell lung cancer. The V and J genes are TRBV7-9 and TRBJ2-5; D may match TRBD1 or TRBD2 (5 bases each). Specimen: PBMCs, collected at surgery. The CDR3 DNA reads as TGTGCCAGCACTAATGGGACGACCCAAGAGACCCAGTACTTC. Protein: CASTNGTTQETQYF.